This T cell receptor beta chain was sequenced in a study of radiotherapy plus CTLA-4 blockade in lung cancer. Overall study context: Disease control reached approximately 31%, with objective responses in 15% to 20%.

Some clones are missing from TCRdb's copy, which holds only in-frame ones; the method was immunoSEQ multiplex PCR. The sample includes 80,000 or so clones, 84% of them seen just once. CDR3 length equals 16 residues. CDR1 and CDR2 (germline): SGHAT, FQNNGV. Germline trimming cut 1 base from V and 3 bases from J; bases unmatched to any gene: 3. This TCR derives from a human donor with non-small cell lung cancer who had stable disease on radiotherapy plus ipilimumab. The chain carries TRBV11-2 and TRBJ2-1; 10 bases map to TRBD1. The source material was peripheral blood, sampled from a patient treated with radiotherapy plus ipilimumab. This CDR3 is CASSLAGTGVYNEQFF. The CDR3 bases are TGTGCCAGCAGCTTAGCCGGGACAGGGGTCTACAATGAGCAGTTCTTC.